This T cell receptor (beta chain) was obtained from a study of T cell changes during pregnancy in multiple sclerosis. TCRdb's table, derived via immunoSEQ multiplex PCR, lists solely in-frame clones and lacks some. The table shows fewer than 100,000 clones, with 85% to 95% occurring only once. The CDR3 has 16 amino acids. CDR1 is SSHAT and CDR2 is FNYEAQ in the germline V gene (reference sequence). As concerns this clone: Relative to the germline gene, one junction end is altered; a read error may explain this.

The source was peripheral blood, collected after pregnancy. This sequence was found in a female donor in good health, enrolled as a control in a pregnancy study. The rearrangement joins TRBV7-7 to TRBJ2-5, with 9 bases aligning to TRBD1. The CDR3 protein is CASSLVRGTGPETQYF. The CDR3 DNA reads TGTGCTAGCAGCTTAGTACGGGGGACAGGGCCAGAGACCCAGTACTTC. The full variable domain, in which reference TRBV7-7 and TRBJ2-5 provide the parts outside the CDR3, is GAGVSQSPRYKVTKRGQDVTLRCDPISSHATLYWYQQALGQGPEFLTYFNYEAQPDKSGLPSDRFSAERPEGSISTLTIQRTEQRDSAMYRCASSLVRGTGPETQYFGPGTRLLVL.